The T cell receptor beta chain described here comes from a study of beta chain features in type 1 diabetes. The junction had 7 bases not matched to a gene; V was cut back by 2 bases and J by 2 bases. This CDR3 is 16 amino acids long. The germline V gene encodes CDR1 SGHNT and CDR2 YYREEE (reference sequence). Expressed TCRB transcripts got sequenced, as all isolated RNA was reverse transcribed. The assay was immunoSEQ multiplex PCR, and TCRdb's table has in-frame clones only and misses some. Counted here are 130,000 to 150,000 clones, about 9.2% occurring once; the ten biggest clones make up roughly 0.69%.

The source is a man younger than 35 in good health. Material: central memory CD4+ T cells from blood. The chain links TRBV5-4 to TRBJ2-3, with 8 bases identical to TRBD2. Written as DNA, the CDR3 is TGTGCCAGCAGCTTCACTAGCGGACTACCCACAGATACGCAGTATTTT. Encoded protein: CASSFTSGLPTDTQYF. Full variable domain (remainder filled in from reference TRBV5-4 and TRBJ2-3): ETGVTQSPTHLIKTRGQQVTLRCSSQSGHNTVSWYQQALGQGPQFIFQYYREEENGRGNFPPRFSGLQFPNYSSELNVNALELDDSALYLCASSFTSGLPTDTQYFGPGTRLTVL.